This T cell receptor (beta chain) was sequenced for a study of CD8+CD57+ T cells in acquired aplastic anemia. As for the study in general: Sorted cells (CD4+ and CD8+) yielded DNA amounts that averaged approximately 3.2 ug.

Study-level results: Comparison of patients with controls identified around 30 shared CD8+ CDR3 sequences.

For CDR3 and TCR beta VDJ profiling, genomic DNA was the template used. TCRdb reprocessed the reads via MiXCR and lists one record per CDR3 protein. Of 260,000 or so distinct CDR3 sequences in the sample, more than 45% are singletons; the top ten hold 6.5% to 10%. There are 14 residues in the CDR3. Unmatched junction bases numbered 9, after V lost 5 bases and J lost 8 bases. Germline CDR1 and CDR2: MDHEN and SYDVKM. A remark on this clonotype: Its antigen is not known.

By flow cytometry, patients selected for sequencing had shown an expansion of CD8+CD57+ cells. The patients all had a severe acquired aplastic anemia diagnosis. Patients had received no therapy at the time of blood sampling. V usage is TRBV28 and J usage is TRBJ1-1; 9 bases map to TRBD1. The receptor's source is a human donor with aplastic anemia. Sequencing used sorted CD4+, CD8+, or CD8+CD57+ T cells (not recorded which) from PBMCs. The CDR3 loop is CASSRRLGQGEAFF. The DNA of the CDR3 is TGTGCCAGCAGTAGAAGGCTAGGACAGGGGGAAGCTTTCTTT.